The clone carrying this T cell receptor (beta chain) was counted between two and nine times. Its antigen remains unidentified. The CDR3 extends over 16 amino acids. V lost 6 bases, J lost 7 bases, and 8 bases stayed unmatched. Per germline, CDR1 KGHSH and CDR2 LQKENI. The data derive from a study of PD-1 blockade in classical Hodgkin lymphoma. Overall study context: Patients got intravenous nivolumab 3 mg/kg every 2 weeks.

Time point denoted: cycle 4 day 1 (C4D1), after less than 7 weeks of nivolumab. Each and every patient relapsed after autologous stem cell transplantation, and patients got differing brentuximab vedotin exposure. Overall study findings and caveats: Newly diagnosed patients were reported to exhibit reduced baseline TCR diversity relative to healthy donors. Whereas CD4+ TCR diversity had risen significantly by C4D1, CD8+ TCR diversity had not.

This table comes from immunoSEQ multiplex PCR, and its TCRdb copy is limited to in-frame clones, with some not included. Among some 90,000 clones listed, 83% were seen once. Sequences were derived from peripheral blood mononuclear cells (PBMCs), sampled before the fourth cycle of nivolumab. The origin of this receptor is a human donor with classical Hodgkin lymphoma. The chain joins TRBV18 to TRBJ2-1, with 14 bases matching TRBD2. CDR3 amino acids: CASSHGLAGGLNEQFF. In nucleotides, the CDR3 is TGTGCCAGCTCCCACGGACTAGCGGGAGGTCTGAATGAGCAGTTCTTC.